This T cell receptor (beta chain) is drawn from a study of response to subunit inactivated influenza vaccine. Whole-study findings and limits: That few new T cells are recruited by each seasonal influenza vaccination was the authors' suggestion.

This clonotype came up a few times. The target antigen is unknown. TCRdb re-called the RT-PCR reads through MiXCR, storing one row per CDR3 protein. The table lists 500,000 to 600,000 distinct CDR3 sequences, 12% to 15% of them singletons. The CDR3 length is 15 residues. Trimming at V came to 6 bases and at J to 5 bases, leaving 7 bases not matched to a gene. Germline CDR1 is MNHEY and CDR2 is SVGEGT. V is TRBV6-2 or TRBV6-3 and J is TRBJ2-2, with 9 bases lining up with TRBD1. The specimen was PBMCs from blood, collected roughly 12 days after vaccination. The receptor comes from a man aged 50 to 60 who received an inactivated influenza vaccine. The CDR3: CASSSGTGRTGELFF. CDR3 DNA sequence: TGTGCCAGCAGCTCCGGGACAGGGAGGACCGGGGAGCTGTTTTTT.